The following is a T cell receptor (beta chain) sequence with its context. Its binding antigen is unknown. It has no much larger one-base neighbor in the sample; base qualities were not kept. The cohort comprised 710 or so healthy bone marrow donors. At the time of sampling, every cohort member was nominally healthy, though immune exposures that went unrecorded were likely present. The donor was CMV seropositive and was included in the group of 270 or so seropositive cohort members. Each donor provided a peripheral blood sample, and peripheral blood mononuclear cells were used for TCR beta sequencing. Genomic DNA was extracted from the blood cell samples with the Qiagen DNeasy Blood Extraction Kit. The CDR3 runs 11 residues from the cysteine to the phenylalanine. Left in the record is the CDR3 DNA by itself, 33 bases read in frame from the first base. According to the germline V gene (reference sequence), CDR1 reads MNHNY and CDR2 reads SVGAGI. Here V drops 7 bases and J drops 12 bases, and the junction holds 4 bases not matched to any gene.

This record belongs to a study of cytomegalovirus exposure and HLA in healthy donors (dated by TCRdb to the late 2010s). The study in broad terms: According to an earlier analysis of around 600 of the donors, about 170 million T cells yielded over 100 million unique TCR beta sequences and 276 Gb of sequence data. An early release covering about 600 HLA-typed donors comprised roughly 300 gigabases of sequencing data and approximately 85 million unique TCR sequences. Among the roughly 390 genotyped donors, approximately 81% belonged to the genetic ancestry cluster associated with self-reported Caucasian donors. The study was designed to test whether signatures of past pathogen exposure could be identified by cataloging public T cell receptors. The study used immunosequencing to profile the T cell repertoires of about 670 subjects and linked those repertoires to cytomegalovirus serostatus. Along with the approximately 650-subject first cohort, a separate validation cohort of over 90 different subjects was used. High-throughput TCR immunosequencing, statistical association of individual TCRs with disease status, and machine learning were combined to predict cytomegalovirus infection status. A later analysis re-analyzed previously published TCR beta repertoires from 666 donors and added high-resolution HLA genotyping to study TCR occurrence patterns. The later analysis used no new phenotypic data to find candidate immune exposures, relying instead on TCR beta sequences and their occurrence across donors. In an earlier analysis of 500 to 650 of the donors, high-throughput TCR beta sequencing was used to judge whether each TCR beta V gene segment behaved as functional or pseudogenic. Donor age, sex, ethnicity and CMV serostatus were compiled together with the repertoire data. A later genetic analysis used genome-wide SNP genotypes for about 60% of the roughly 700 donors, treating that subset as a discovery cohort. All discovery cohort repertoires had been generated using a single sequencing platform. HLA typing covered class I and class II loci at four-digit resolution. Typing coverage varied by locus: roughly 629-640 donors for A, B, C, DRB1 and DQB1; 522 for DQA1; about 600 for DPA1; about 450 for DPB1. Four to six DR-DQ haplotypes were handled as single units for association and clustering, since linkage in the cohort was strong. On average, around 240,000 unique TCR beta nucleotide sequences were sequenced per donor among about 400 genotyped donors of the cohort, with 15% to 20% of those sequences being non-productive.

The library was produced with the immunoSEQ multiplex PCR assay. For the multiplex PCR, a mixture combining 60 forward primers for TCR Vbeta segments and 13 reverse primers for TCR Jbeta segments was used. The CDR3 region of rearranged TCR beta genes was amplified from genomic DNA with a multiplex PCR assay. On the Illumina HiSeq System, the amplified TCR beta libraries were sequenced as 87-base-pair reads. Per the original workflow: In a later analysis, roughly 80 million unique TCR beta chains were counted across the 650 to 750 repertoires, and roughly 11 million of these chains were shared by at least two donors. Raw reads were error-corrected and collapsed into unique sequences by a nearest-neighbor algorithm in which closely related sequences were merged to remove PCR and sequencing errors. To assign V, D and J gene segments, CDR3 sequences were aligned to IMGT reference sequences. For a sequence to be retained, a match of at least six nucleotides was required to both a V gene segment and a J gene segment. A rearrangement counted as productive if the CDR3 had no stop codons and remained in frame with V and J, and every other rearrangement counted as non-productive. CDR3 was defined according to IMGT convention as the region running from the second conserved V-encoded cysteine to the conserved J-encoded phenylalanine. The earlier analysis of 587 of the donors excluded sequences that lacked an unambiguous match to a single V gene segment. An earlier analysis of several hundred of the donors called V segments functional above 56.7% productive rearrangements and segregating when the between-donor standard deviation exceeded 5%. A statistical classification framework was developed to diagnose cytomegalovirus status using the catalog of TCR beta chain sequences. In a later analysis, TCR nucleotide sequences were compared against IMGT/GENE-DB human TR gene sequences so that V and J genes could be assigned. In a later analysis, CDR3 sequences and most-parsimonious VDJ recombination scenarios were assigned using the TCRdist pipeline. In a later analysis, each TCR beta chain was defined by its CDR3 amino acid sequence together with its V-gene family, and reads without a unique V-gene family were excluded. In a later analysis, a few hundred highly shared, low-generation-probability nucleotide sequences were removed to address suspected cross-contamination and a sequencing artifact. In a later analysis, a clonal expansion index for each public chain was calculated from normalized within-repertoire ranks of inferred template counts. A later analysis computed generation probabilities with a VDJ recombination model fitted to out-of-frame rearrangements, and checked the results against IGoR. Hypergeometric tests were used in a later analysis to score TCR-TCR, TCR-HLA and TCR-CMV co-occurrence, with a repertoire-size bias correction applied to the TCR pairs. A later analysis estimated false discovery rates by permuting HLA or CMV assignments 20 times. In a later analysis, co-occurring TCRs were grouped using DBSCAN, and TCRdist sequence similarity was added for clustering within HLA-allele-positive subsets. For co-occurrence clustering, repertoires with fewer than 30,000 or more than 120,000 public chains were excluded, along with a handful of repertoires with anomalous nucleotide sharing. The table was pulled from immuneACCESS by TCRdb, which kept in-frame rearrangements only. Such tables lose some clones; where checked, under half of the loss comes from unresolved V genes, and the rest has no known cause. V and J calls and clone size follow that table, whereas D and trimming were derived from the DNA. The sample has approximately 160,000 clones on record, 80% of them singletons. In total, the top ten clones hold approximately 9.8% of the sample.

General findings and caveats noted by the study authors: CMV serostatus was the only immune exposure information available for the cohort. According to a later genetic analysis, donors in an Asian-associated ancestry cluster had fewer N-insertions in productive TCRs than the approximately 630-donor mean. Most TCR sequences were observed very rarely across donors, whereas some public TCRs were present in many individuals. Some IMGT-functional V segments, including TRBV6-2 and TRBV6-3, could not be distinguished by the 87-base-pair reads and were therefore excluded. In vitro tests confirmed that three of the cytomegalovirus-associated TCR beta chains recognize cytomegalovirus antigens. A further reported finding was that TCR beta sequences accurately predicted the HLA-A and HLA-B alleles for most subjects in the first cohort. According to a later analysis, TCR association rates differed among HLA loci, with DRB1 alleles showing the most associated TCRs and HLA-C alleles showing the fewest. According to a later analysis, parvovirus B19, influenza, CMV and Epstein-Barr virus appeared linked to several top co-occurrence clusters. In a later analysis, most CMV-associated TCR beta chains were found to appear HLA-restricted, with HLA associations seemingly driven largely by CMV exposure. Because counts were too low, some 17 rarely observed V segments, including chromosome 9 orphons, were excluded from the earlier analysis of some 590 of the donors. Linkage disequilibrium might explain the correlated functional status among segregating V segments, but an unknown experimental factor could not be ruled out. In the study, some 160 TCR beta chains were listed as associated with cytomegalovirus. In a later analysis, HLA-associated TCR beta chains showed more clonal expansion and lower generation probabilities than non-associated chains that were equally common. In this cohort, only TCR beta chains were sequenced, and detectable features were limited by the absence of alpha or paired-chain data. The sequencing pipeline was judged likely to have produced a cluster of highly shared sequence variants as a technical artifact. Because HLA typing was missing for some donors at each locus, association tests included only the typed subset. Assigning TCR associations to individual alleles was difficult when HLA alleles, especially DR and DQ, strongly co-occurred. Roughly uniform sequencing depth across donors was assumed in presence/absence analyses, although this assumption may not hold. The authors suggested that the approach could potentially be extended to other disease states and immunological phenotypes. In a later genetic analysis, a missense DCLRE1C variant was associated with V-gene and J-gene trimming of TCR beta chains, and the association was replicated in an independent cohort. In both the original and validation cohorts, the classifier was reported to diagnose cytomegalovirus status with high specificity and sensitivity. Broadly in line with IMGT annotations, most TCR beta V segments showed up in productive rearrangements about 87% or about 30% of the time in an earlier analysis of 587 of the donors. Specific HLA alleles were associated with 15,000 to 20,000 TCR beta sequences at a false discovery rate of 0.05 in a later analysis.

The clonotype originates from a man aged 18 to 30 in good health and CMV-seropositive. Recombination joined TRBV6-6 with TRBJ2-1, with 9 middle bases fitting TRBD2. Specimen: PBMCs. The nucleotide sequence reads as follows: TGTGCCAGCAACAAAGCGGGAGGGCAGTTCTTC. This gives the protein CASNKAGGQFF.